Listed here are 30 T cell receptor beta chains from one sample, sequenced in a study of cytomegalovirus exposure and HLA in healthy donors (TCRdb year 2017). Libraries were constructed by the immunoSEQ multiplex PCR assay. For the multiplex PCR, a mixture combining 60 forward primers for TCR Vbeta segments and 13 reverse primers for TCR Jbeta segments was used. Sourced from immuneACCESS, this table was stored by TCRdb with only in-frame sequences that have V and J called. A share of the clones is absent; for the studies checked, an unresolved V gene accounts for under half, and the remainder has no known explanation. Across this sample there are 250,000 or so clones, with around 90% seen only once. The ten largest clones take up 1.7% of the sample. The specimen was PBMCs. The receptors originated from a girl under 10 years old in good health and CMV-seronegative.

This chain uses TRBV9 with TRBJ2-2; D may be TRBD1 (5 bases). Trimming stripped 1 base from V and 1 base from J, with 11 bases between. The CDR3 consists of 16 residues. Germline V gives CDR1 SGDLS, CDR2 YYNGEE. The CDR3 loop is CASSVPQDKNTGELFF. The CDR3 DNA sequence: TGTGCCAGCAGCGTACCTCAGGACAAGAACACCGGGGAGCTGTTTTTT.

The chain combines TRBV6-4 with TRBJ1-1, with 11 nucleotides matching TRBD1. The CDR3 is 16 amino acids. Germline loops: CDR1 MRHNA, CDR2 SNTAGT. V gave up 2 bases and J gave up 3 bases; unmatched junction bases: 5. CDR3 sequence reads: CASSDRTGGWDTEAFF. CDR3 in DNA: TGTGCCAGCAGTGACAGGACAGGGGGCTGGGACACTGAAGCTTTCTTT.

The genes are TRBV30 and TRBJ2-2, with TRBD2 as a possible D gene (6 bases). Between the trimmed V and J ends, which lost 3 bases and 2 bases, there was a span of 10 bases. CDR1 and CDR2 from the germline V gene are GTSNPN and SVGIG (reference sequence). CDR3 length: 14 residues. CDR3 bases: TGTGCCTGGAGGGGGGGACGAAACACCGGGGAGCTGTTTTTT. This gives the protein CAWRGGRNTGELFF.

The chain couples TRBV6-5 to TRBJ1-5; TRBD1 aligns across 10 bases. Germline CDR1 is MNHEY and CDR2 is SVGAGI. The CDR3 is 16 residues long. J was trimmed by 1 base and V by 2 bases; bases with no gene match: 2. This CDR3 reads CASSYGGQGSNQPQHF. The CDR3 coding sequence is TGTGCCAGCAGTTACGGGGGACAGGGGAGCAATCAGCCCCAGCATTTT.

The chain joins TRBV5-8 to TRBJ2-7; D might be TRBD2 (7 bases). From germline, CDR1 is SGHTS and CDR2 YDEGEE. The ends were cut back, 6 bases at V and 2 bases at J, with 15 bases in the middle. The CDR3 length is 14 residues. The chain's CDR3 is CASTATGGPYEQYF. The CDR3 DNA is TGTGCCAGCACCGCCACCGGGGGGCCCTACGAGCAGTACTTC. Full variable domain (outside the CDR3, taken from reference TRBV5-8 and TRBJ2-7): EAGVTQSPTHLIKTRGQQATLRCSPISGHTSVYWYQQALGLGLQFLLWYDEGEERNRGNFPPRFSGRQFPNYSSELNVNALELEDSALYLCASTATGGPYEQYFGPGTRLTVT.

V gene TRBV9 combines with J gene TRBJ1-1; no clear D gene. This CDR3 region has 12 residues. V lost 5 bases and J lost 1, with 6 bases in between. Looked up from germline, CDR1 is SGDLS and CDR2 is YYNGEE. Written as DNA, the CDR3 is TGTGCCAGCAGAGGAGAGAACACTGAAGCTTTCTTT. Residues: CASRGENTEAFF. Drawing the rest from reference TRBV9 and TRBJ1-1, the complete variable domain is DSGVTQTPKHLITATGQRVTLRCSPRSGDLSVYWYQQSLDQGLQFLIQYYNGEERAKGNILERFSAQQFPDLHSELNLSSLELGDSALYFCASRGENTEAFFGQGTRLTVV.

The rearrangement joins TRBV5-6 to TRBJ2-6; D call uncertain. This CDR3 contains 18 residues. Trimming stripped 2 bases from V and 1 base from J, with 16 bases between. Germline V gene lookup returns CDR1 SGHDT and CDR2 YYEEEE. In DNA, the CDR3 is TGTGCCAGCAGCTTCGTATCACCAGGATCTTCTGGGGCCAACGTCCTGACTTTC. Translation gives CASSFVSPGSSGANVLTF.

V is TRBV11-2 and J is TRBJ2-3; 10 bases agree with TRBD2. The V gene's germline CDR1 is SGHAT and CDR2 FQNNGV. This CDR3 region has 16 residues. After removal of 1 base from V and 2 bases from J, the junction contained 3 bases not matched to a gene. CDR3 DNA sequence: TGTGCCAGCAGCTTAGTGGGGACTAGCGCCACAGATACGCAGTATTTT. Amino acid sequence: CASSLVGTSATDTQYF. The variable domain in full, with the rest retrieved from reference TRBV11-2 and TRBJ2-3, is EAGVAQSPRYKIIEKRQSVAFWCNPISGHATLYWYQQILGQGPKLLIQFQNNGVVDDSQLPKDRFSAERLKGVDSTLKIQPAKLEDSAVYLCASSLVGTSATDTQYFGPGTRLTVL.

This sequence joins TRBV12-5 and TRBJ1-1; 7 positions agree with TRBD1. The germline gives CDR1 LGHNT, CDR2 FRNRAP. J gave up 2 bases and V 1 base, and 10 bases lay outside the gene matches. The CDR3 sequence is 17 residues long. The CDR3 sequence: CASGLGDKGAINTEAFF. In nucleotides, the CDR3 is TGTGCTAGTGGTTTGGGCGACAAGGGGGCGATCAACACTGAAGCTTTCTTT.

The chain uses TRBV2 and TRBJ1-6, with 8 nucleotides matching TRBD1. Germline CDR1 and CDR2: SNHLY and FYNNEI. This CDR3 spans 16 amino acids. The J segment lost 14 bases and the V segment lost 4 bases, leaving 16 bases of the junction unmatched. The CDR3 nucleotides read TGTGCCAGCAGTGGCTCGGGACAGGTCATGGGTTTATCCCTCCACTTT. Its translation: CASSGSGQVMGLSLHF.

J is TRBJ1-5 and V is TRBV6-1, with a possible D match to TRBD1 (5 bases). V lost 0 bases and J lost 0, with 12 bases in between. The germline V gene encodes CDR1 MNHNS and CDR2 SASEGT. This CDR3 spans 17 amino acids. CDR3 DNA: TGTGCCAGCAGTGAAGCGGGGCAGGAGATTAGCAATCAGCCCCAGCATTTT. Residues: CASSEAGQEISNQPQHF.

This rearrangement joins TRBV7-9 to TRBJ2-3; TRBD1 agrees at 9 bases. V lost 5 bases and J lost 1; bases outside the gene matches: 7. Germline lookup yields CDR1 SEHNR and CDR2 FQNEAQ (reference sequence). The CDR3 length is 16 residues. The CDR3: CASSPTGGGGTDTQYF. The CDR3 DNA reads as TGTGCCAGCAGCCCGACAGGGGGAGGGGGCACAGATACGCAGTATTTT.

The chain uses TRBV6-6 and TRBJ2-5; weak D call: TRBD2 (7 bases). CDR3 length: 14 amino acids. The ends were cut back, 6 bases at V and 4 bases at J, with 15 bases in the middle. Germline lookup yields CDR1 MNHNY and CDR2 SVGAGI (reference sequence). The chain's CDR3 is CASRTGGPGETQYF. CDR3 bases: TGTGCCAGCAGAACCGGGGGGCCAGGAGAGACCCAGTACTTC.

This clone was seen more than once but under ten times. The chain uses TRBV9 and TRBJ1-1; 7 bases are shared with TRBD1. From germline, CDR1 is SGDLS and CDR2 YYNGEE. The J segment lost 4 bases and the V segment lost 0 bases, leaving 9 bases of the junction unmatched. The CDR3 is made up of 16 amino acids. CDR3 sequence reads: CASSVEVGGWFTEAFF. The CDR3 DNA reads TGTGCCAGCAGCGTAGAGGTAGGGGGCTGGTTCACTGAAGCTTTCTTT.

The chain recombines TRBV9 with TRBJ1-2; 8 bases line up with TRBD1. The CDR3 totals 17 residues. CDR1 and CDR2 from the germline V gene are SGDLS and YYNGEE. After removal of 3 bases from V and 4 bases from J, the junction contained 14 bases not matched to a gene. CDR3 sequence (DNA): TGTGCCAGCAGCGGCGGGGACAGGCGGCCTGGGGGCTATGGCTACACCTTC. This gives the protein CASSGGDRRPGGYGYTF.

This chain joins TRBV2 and TRBJ2-2; perhaps TRBD1 as D (6 bases). Germline V gives CDR1 SNHLY, CDR2 FYNNEI. Trimming took 5 bases from V and 4 from J, leaving 14 bases between them. The CDR3 sequence is 15 residues long. The DNA for the CDR3 is TGTGCCAGCAGTAGGTCAGGGGTCGTCACCGGGGAGCTGTTTTTT. This gives the protein CASSRSGVVTGELFF.

This chain links TRBV7-9 with TRBJ2-5; 8 bases fit TRBD2. CDR1 and CDR2 (germline): SEHNR, FQNEAQ (reference sequence). The CDR3 extends over 17 amino acids. The J segment lost 2 bases and the V segment lost 3 bases, leaving 11 bases of the junction unmatched. The CDR3 bases are TGTGCCAGCAGCTTTCCCGGGGGGGGAAGCTTACAAGAGACCCAGTACTTC. Translating gives CASSFPGGGSLQETQYF.

The count of this clone is one. This chain links TRBV30 with TRBJ2-3; TRBD1 aligns across 7 bases. J gave up 3 bases and V 1 base, and 4 bases lay outside the gene matches. The CDR3 is made up of 14 amino acids. CDR1 and CDR2 (germline): GTSNPN, SVGIG (reference sequence). The CDR3 sequence: CAWSANRGTDTQYF. The CDR3, as DNA: TGTGCCTGGAGTGCGAACAGGGGAACAGATACGCAGTATTTT.

In DNA, the CDR3 is TGCGCCAGCAGCTCCCGGGACAGGGGAGACACTGAAGCTTTCTTT. This translates into CASSSRDRGDTEAFF. The V and J genes are TRBV5-1 and TRBJ1-1; 10 nucleotides agree with TRBD1. This CDR3 comprises 15 residues. The germline gives CDR1 SGHRS, CDR2 YFSETQ. The junction had 5 bases not matched to a gene; V was cut back by 3 bases and J by 3 bases.

The chain uses TRBV6-5 and TRBJ2-3; D perhaps matches TRBD2 (6 bases). CDR1 and CDR2 from the germline V gene are MNHEY and SVGAGI. The length of the CDR3 is 14 residues. V lost 7 bases and J lost 4, with 15 bases in between. In DNA, the CDR3 is TGTGCCAGCACCCCTTACTGGGGGGCAGATACGCAGTATTTT. Amino acid sequence: CASTPYWGADTQYF.

In DNA form, the CDR3 reads TGCGCCAGCAGCCAAGGAGGGAGGACTGAAGCTTTCTTT. Translating it yields CASSQGGRTEAFF. The chain links TRBV4-1 to TRBJ1-1; the D is unclear. This CDR3 spans 13 amino acids. CDR1 MGHRA and CDR2 YSYEKL come from the germline V gene. V dropped 1 base and J dropped 5 bases, with 8 bases sitting between them.

The V call is TRBV9, the J call TRBJ1-3; D gene unclear. The CDR3 is 15 residues long. V was cut by 3 bases and J by 0 bases, with 10 bases left in between. Looked up from germline, CDR1 is SGDLS and CDR2 is YYNGEE. As DNA, the CDR3 is TGTGCCAGCAGCGCATCTAGCTTCTCTGGAAACACCATATATTTT. It translates to CASSASSFSGNTIYF.

As concerns this clone: Mismatch with germline at one junction end may stem from a read error. Other nucleotide sequences in the sample specify the same CDR3. The chain links TRBV5-1 to TRBJ1-1, with D tentatively TRBD1 (5 bases). Germline values: CDR1 SGHRS, CDR2 YFSETQ. CDR3 size: 14 residues. The CDR3 loop reads CASSLQGLDTEAFF. CDR3 bases: TGCGCCAGCAGCTTGCAGGGTTTAGACACCGAAGCTTTCTTT.

This clone was seen once. The chain has TRBV6-1 and TRBJ2-5; the match to TRBD1 covers 7 bases. CDR1 MNHNS and CDR2 SASEGT come from the germline V gene. The junction had 3 bases not matched to a gene; V was cut back by 6 bases and J by 5 bases. The CDR3 loop spans 12 amino acids. CDR3 coding DNA: TGTGCCAGCAGACAGGGGTTGGAGACCCAGTACTTC. Its translation: CASRQGLETQYF.

This clone was counted once. This chain joins TRBV5-4 and TRBJ2-7; tentatively, D is TRBD2 (5 bases). The CDR3 has 18 residues. Between the trimmed V and J ends, which lost 2 bases and 1 base, there was a span of 22 bases. Per the germline V gene, CDR1 is SGHNT and CDR2 is YYREEE (reference sequence). The CDR3 is CASSFRASVTTGSYEQYF. CDR3 bases: TGTGCCAGCAGCTTTCGCGCTAGTGTCACCACGGGGTCCTACGAGCAGTACTTC.

As to this clone: The same CDR3 also results from other DNA sequences found in this sample. V usage is TRBV6-5 and J usage is TRBJ2-3; D call uncertain. This CDR3 region has 13 residues. Germline-derived CDR1 and CDR2 are MNHEY and SVGAGI. Trimming cost V 1 base and J 3 bases, with 5 bases left between them. CDR3 loop: CASSYFSTDTQYF. In DNA form, the CDR3 reads TGTGCCAGCAGTTACTTTTCTACAGATACGCAGTATTTT.

This chain links TRBV20-1 with TRBJ1-1, with no clear D. This CDR3 has 11 residues. Germline CDR1 and CDR2: DFQATT and SNEGSKA (reference sequence). Trimming took off 6 bases at V and 6 bases at J, with 11 bases between the two ends. The chain's CDR3 is CSANRGAEAFF. The CDR3 region has the DNA TGCAGTGCCAATAGAGGTGCTGAAGCTTTCTTT.

The CDR3 sequence: CATSWADQNIQYF. CDR3 DNA sequence: TGTGCCACCAGCTGGGCAGACCAAAACATTCAGTACTTC. V usage is TRBV15 and J usage is TRBJ2-4; D call uncertain. Trimming stripped 5 bases from V and 5 bases from J, with 10 bases between. The germline CDR1 and CDR2 sequences are LNHNV and YYDKDF (reference sequence). CDR3 length: 13 residues.

The V call is TRBV5-1, the J call TRBJ2-2; possible D gene TRBD2, 5 bases. CDR3 length equals 16 residues. The ends were cut back, 1 base at V and 0 bases at J, with 10 bases in the middle. CDR1 is SGHRS and CDR2 is YFSETQ in the germline V gene. The CDR3 region is CASSLLGNANTGELFF. The CDR3 DNA is TGCGCCAGCAGCTTGCTCGGGAACGCGAACACCGGGGAGCTGTTTTTT.

The gene calls are TRBV29-1 and TRBJ1-2; no definite D call. CDR1 is SQVTM and CDR2 is ANQGSEA in the germline V gene. The CDR3 runs 12 residues. The V end lost 4 bases, the J end lost 2 bases, and 8 bases lay between the germline ends. The CDR3 here is CSVVGLNYGYTF. DNA for the CDR3: TGCAGCGTTGTTGGACTAAACTATGGCTACACCTTC.